What follows are 27 T cell receptor beta chains derived from one specimen sequenced in a study of blood T cell repertoires in COVID-19. Libraries were prepared by immunoSEQ multiplex PCR; TCRdb keeps only in-frame clonotypes and omits some of them. The sample shows roughly 140,000 clones, 80% of them seen only once. Material for sequencing was peripheral blood. These receptors all stem from a man in his 60s with acute or convalescent COVID-19.

This CDR3 reads CASTSSRTGGIQPQHF. CDR3 bases: TGTGCCAGCACTTCCAGTAGGACAGGGGGCATTCAGCCCCAGCATTTT. V and J are TRBV28 and TRBJ1-5, with TRBD1 identical over 11 bases. V shed 7 bases, J shed 6 bases, and the junction held 11 bases outside the gene matches. Germline-derived CDR1 and CDR2 are MDHEN and SYDVKM. The CDR3 is made up of 16 amino acids.

This clone was seen only a few times. The CDR3 is CASSLVQAGYGYTF. CDR3 nucleotide sequence: TGTGCCAGCAGCTTAGTTCAGGCAGGCTATGGCTACACCTTC. The chain employs TRBV7-8 and TRBJ1-2; no clear D. Germline V gene lookup returns CDR1 SGHVS and CDR2 FQNEAQ. The CDR3 covers 14 residues. V dropped 1 base and J dropped 4 bases, with 10 bases sitting between them.

This clone was detected a few times. The CDR3 DNA sequence: TGTGCCAGCCGTTCTCCCGCTCTAAGCTCACCCCTCCACTTT. Its translation: CASRSPALSSPLHF. This rearrangement joins TRBV6-5 to TRBJ1-6; no reliable D call. V lost 8 bases, J lost 10 bases, and 18 bases lay in between. The length of the CDR3 is 14 residues. Germline-derived CDR1 and CDR2 are MNHEY and SVGAGI.

CDR3 in amino acids: CASSPRSTSGSRYEQYF. The CDR3 nucleotides are TGTGCCAGCAGCCCTCGGTCGACTAGCGGGAGCCGGTACGAGCAGTACTTC. The gene calls are TRBV27 and TRBJ2-7; 12 bases fit TRBD2. V dropped 6 bases and J dropped 4; count of bases not matched to a gene: 13. Germline CDR1 is MNHEY and CDR2 is SMNVEV (reference sequence). This CDR3 spans 17 amino acids.

The sample holds a few counts of this clone. The J gene is TRBJ1-1, the V gene TRBV7-2; D remains ambiguous. The CDR3 runs 14 residues. Germline V CDR1 and CDR2: SGHTA, FQGNSA. The V end lost 6 bases, the J end lost 4 bases, and 15 bases lay between the germline ends. The CDR3 reads CASSLLEMGTEAFF. The CDR3 coding sequence is TGTGCCAGCAGTCTGCTAGAAATGGGCACTGAAGCTTTCTTT.

This clone was seen just once. The chain links TRBV24-1 to TRBJ2-3; 7 bases are shared with TRBD1. The CDR3 has 15 residues. Germline assignment: CDR1 KGHDR and CDR2 SFDVKD. After removal of 3 bases from V and 3 bases from J, the junction contained 5 bases not matched to a gene. The CDR3 is CATSDPGQTTDTQYF. CDR3 coding DNA: TGTGCCACCAGTGATCCGGGACAGACGACAGATACGCAGTATTTT.

V and J are TRBV5-8 and TRBJ2-7; D not certain. Trimming removed 1 base from V and 6 bases from J, with 8 bases in between. The CDR3 is 12 residues long. Germline values: CDR1 SGHTS, CDR2 YDEGEE. The CDR3 sequence is CASSLTRVEQYF. The CDR3 coding sequence is TGTGCCAGCAGCTTGACCCGGGTCGAGCAGTACTTC.

J is TRBJ2-5 and V is TRBV2, with a tentative D call TRBD2 (5 bases). The CDR3 contains 14 residues. Per the germline V gene, CDR1 is SNHLY and CDR2 is FYNNEI. The V gene lost 6 bases and the J gene lost 4 bases, with 15 bases spanning the gap. The DNA for the CDR3 is TGTGCCAGCAGCCCATCGAGGGCTGGAGAGACCCAGTACTTC. This translates into CASSPSRAGETQYF.

The chain carries TRBV6-5 and TRBJ1-1; 7 positions match TRBD1. Germline assignment: CDR1 MNHEY and CDR2 SVGAGI. Trimming at V came to 0 bases and at J to 6 bases, leaving 7 bases not matched to a gene. The CDR3 is made up of 15 amino acids. CDR3 coding DNA: TGTGCCAGCAGTTACTCAAGACAGGGACGGGCTGAAGCTTTCTTT. As protein: CASSYSRQGRAEAFF.

The rearrangement joins TRBV7-2 to TRBJ2-7; 8 nucleotides match TRBD1. From germline, CDR1 is SGHTA and CDR2 FQGNSA. The V gene end was trimmed by 5 bases and the J gene end by 2 bases; junction bases not matched to a gene: 5. The CDR3 loop spans 14 amino acids. Here the CDR3 DNA reads TGTGCCAGCAGCCCCCAACAGGGGGCCTACGAGCAGTACTTC. Translating it yields CASSPQQGAYEQYF. Combining the CDR3 with reference TRBV7-2 and TRBJ2-7 gives the whole variable domain GAGVSQSPSNKVTEKGKDVELRCDPISGHTALYWYRQSLGQGLEFLIYFQGNSAPDKSGLPSDRFSAERTGGSVSTLTIQRTQQEDSAVYLCASSPQQGAYEQYFGPGTRLTVT.

The CDR3 reads CSVQGTNYGYTF. DNA for the CDR3: TGCAGCGTTCAGGGGACCAACTATGGCTACACCTTC. The genes are TRBV29-1 and TRBJ1-2; D is perhaps TRBD1 (6 bases). This CDR3 is built from 12 residues. The germline CDR1 and CDR2 sequences are SQVTM and ANQGSEA. Trimming removed 5 bases from V and 2 bases from J, with 9 bases in between.

The V and J genes are TRBV19 and TRBJ1-5; 8 nucleotides match TRBD1. V dropped 3 bases and J dropped 1; count of bases not matched to a gene: 14. The CDR3 covers 19 residues. Germline V gene sequence: CDR1 LNHDA, CDR2 SQIVND (reference sequence). CDR3 in amino acids: CASSIIPGQVGFSNQPQHF. CDR3 in DNA: TGTGCCAGTAGTATTATCCCGGGACAGGTGGGATTCAGCAATCAGCCCCAGCATTTT.

This chain joins TRBV19 and TRBJ1-1; perhaps TRBD1 as D (6 bases). The CDR3 spans 15 residues. The V end lost 2 bases, the J end lost 1 base, and 11 bases lay between the germline ends. Germline V gene data show CDR1 as LNHDA and CDR2 as SQIVND (reference sequence). CDR3 DNA sequence: TGTGCCAGTAGTATACCTTCAGGGGCGAACACTGAAGCTTTCTTT. Protein sequence: CASSIPSGANTEAFF.

This rearrangement joins TRBV4-3 to TRBJ2-3; 9 bases map to TRBD2. Germline CDR1 is LGHNA and CDR2 is YSLEER. Germline trimming cut 0 bases from V and 7 bases from J; bases unmatched to any gene: 8. The CDR3 is made up of 16 amino acids. This CDR3 is CASSQESAGGKNTQYF. In nucleotides, the CDR3 is TGCGCCAGCAGCCAAGAGTCGGCGGGGGGGAAAAATACGCAGTATTTT.

The rearrangement uses TRBV11-2 and TRBJ2-1, with D unresolved. The CDR3 runs 14 residues. Germline values: CDR1 SGHAT, CDR2 FQNNGV. V was shortened by 5 bases and J by 3 bases, with 11 bases between the two germline ends. CDR3 coding DNA: TGTGCCAGCAGCCCTAGTACTGGCTACAATGAGCAGTTCTTC. Amino acid sequence: CASSPSTGYNEQFF. The complete variable domain, with remaining parts taken from reference TRBV11-2 and TRBJ2-1, reads EAGVAQSPRYKIIEKRQSVAFWCNPISGHATLYWYQQILGQGPKLLIQFQNNGVVDDSQLPKDRFSAERLKGVDSTLKIQPAKLEDSAVYLCASSPSTGYNEQFFGPGTRLTVL.

This clone turned up a few times. The chain couples TRBV18 to TRBJ1-3; no clear D gene. The CDR3 sequence is 16 residues long. CDR1 is KGHSH and CDR2 is LQKENI in the germline V gene. V was trimmed by 3 bases and J by 2 bases, leaving 14 bases between them. The CDR3 DNA follows: TGTGCCAGCTCACCTTCGGTTGGGCGCGCTGGAAACACCATATATTTT. It yields the protein CASSPSVGRAGNTIYF.

The chain combines TRBV3-1 (or the pseudogene TRBV3-2) with TRBJ1-2; D gene uncertain. V lost 4 bases and J lost 6, with 15 bases in between. CDR3 size: 14 residues. CDR1 is LGHDT and CDR2 is YNNKEL in the germline V gene (reference sequence). The CDR3 protein is CASSPPEGNHGYTF. The CDR3 DNA sequence: TGTGCCAGCAGCCCTCCCGAGGGCAACCATGGCTACACCTTC.

This clone was counted a single time. The rearrangement joins TRBV10-3 to TRBJ1-1; the match to TRBD1 covers 12 bases. Germline trimming cut 0 bases from V and 0 bases from J; bases unmatched to any gene: 5. CDR3 length: 18 residues. Germline CDR1 ENHRY, CDR2 SYGVKD. In DNA form, the CDR3 reads TGTGCCATCAGTGAGTCTGGGACAGGGGGCGACATGAACACTGAAGCTTTCTTT. Translated: CAISESGTGGDMNTEAFF.

The V and J genes are TRBV28 and TRBJ2-7; 7 bases map to TRBD1. With 7 bases clipped from V and 2 bases from J, the junction kept 11 bases outside the gene matches. The CDR3 is 15 residues long. CDR1 and CDR2 from the germline V gene are MDHEN and SYDVKM. CDR3 DNA sequence: TGTGCCAGCAACTCGTGGGGACAGTTAGCCTACGAGCAGTACTTC. Protein sequence: CASNSWGQLAYEQYF.

The chain combines TRBV2 with TRBJ1-6; 9 positions agree with TRBD1. This CDR3 comprises 15 residues. Trimming took 5 bases from V and 10 from J; bases not matched to a gene: 9. CDR1 is SNHLY and CDR2 is FYNNEI in the germline V gene. For the CDR3, the DNA is TGTGCCAGCAGTTACCCGGGACAGGGAGGATCACCCCTCCACTTT. Encoded protein: CASSYPGQGGSPLHF.

The chain links TRBV10-3 to TRBJ2-7, with D uncertain. The V end lost 6 bases, the J end lost 3 bases, and 18 bases lay between the germline ends. Germline V gene lookup returns CDR1 ENHRY and CDR2 SYGVKD. The CDR3 consists of 15 residues. The CDR3 loop is CAISPTKIEDYEQYF. In nucleotides, the CDR3 is TGTGCCATCAGCCCTACTAAGATTGAGGACTACGAGCAGTACTTC.

CDR3 amino acids: CASRTRQGNTGELFF. For the CDR3, the DNA is TGTGCCAGCAGAACCAGACAGGGAAACACCGGGGAGCTGTTTTTT. The chain carries TRBV6-5 and TRBJ2-2; 7 nucleotides align to TRBD1. V was pared by 6 bases and J by 2 bases, with 6 bases of the junction left unmatched. CDR1 MNHEY and CDR2 SVGAGI come from the germline V gene. The CDR3 extends over 15 amino acids.

The gene calls are TRBV5-5 and TRBJ2-1, with TRBD2 matching over 10 bases. J gave up 8 bases and V 2 bases, and 13 bases lay outside the gene matches. Germline V CDR1 and CDR2: SGHKS, YYEKEE (reference sequence). The CDR3 contains 17 residues. In DNA, the CDR3 is TGTGCCAGCAGCTTCGGGCAGCCTAGCGGGAGTGTCCATGAGCAGTTCTTC. Its translation is CASSFGQPSGSVHEQFF.

About this clone itself: Different DNA sequences within this sample yield the same CDR3. This chain uses TRBV19 with TRBJ1-6; D is possibly TRBD1 (6 bases). The germline V gene has CDR1 LNHDA and CDR2 SQIVND (reference sequence). V was pared by 3 bases and J by 5 bases, with 8 bases between. The CDR3 sequence is 14 residues long. The CDR3 here is CASSIGQNNSPLHF. The CDR3 DNA is TGTGCCAGTAGTATCGGACAGAATAATTCACCCCTCCACTTT.

V gene TRBV24-1 combines with J gene TRBJ2-1; D unclear. CDR1 is KGHDR, CDR2 SFDVKD, per germline. Trimming shortened V by 3 bases and J by 9 bases, and 14 bases separated the two germline ends. The CDR3 consists of 14 residues. CDR3 coding DNA: TGTGCCACCAGTGATCCCGAGGTCCGGAGTGAGCAGTTCTTC. Residues: CATSDPEVRSEQFF.

The V and J genes are TRBV6-6 and TRBJ2-7, with D unresolved. CDR3 length: 12 residues. Trimming cost V 5 bases and J 2 bases, with 7 bases left between them. Germline V gene sequence: CDR1 MNHNY, CDR2 SVGAGI (reference sequence). For the CDR3, the DNA is TGTGCCAGCAGTCAACAAACCTACGAGCAGTACTTC. This sequence encodes CASSQQTYEQYF.

The chain couples TRBV19 to TRBJ1-1; D not resolved. CDR3 length equals 15 residues. V was pared by 6 bases and J by 0 bases, with 14 bases between. The germline CDR1 and CDR2 sequences are LNHDA and SQIVND (reference sequence). This chain's CDR3 is CASRMGRTMNTEAFF. DNA of the CDR3: TGTGCCAGTAGAATGGGTAGAACTATGAACACTGAAGCTTTCTTT.